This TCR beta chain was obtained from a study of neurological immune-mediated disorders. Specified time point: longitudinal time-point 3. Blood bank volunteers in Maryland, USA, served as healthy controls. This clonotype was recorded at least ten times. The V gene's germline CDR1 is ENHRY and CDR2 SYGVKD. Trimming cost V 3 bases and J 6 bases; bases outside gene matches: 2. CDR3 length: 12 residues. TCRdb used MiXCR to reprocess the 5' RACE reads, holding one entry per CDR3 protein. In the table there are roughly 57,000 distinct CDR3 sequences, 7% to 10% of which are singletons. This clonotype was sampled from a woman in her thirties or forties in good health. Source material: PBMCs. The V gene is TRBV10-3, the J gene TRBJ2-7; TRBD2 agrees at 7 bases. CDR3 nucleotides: TGTGCCATCAGTGATCTAGCGGCCGAGCAGTACTTC. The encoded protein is CAISDLAAEQYF.